This T cell receptor (beta chain) stems from a study of vaccination effects on CD4 cells after COVID-19. The CDR3 consists of 12 residues. Germline loops: CDR1 KGHSH, CDR2 LQKENI. The ends lost 8 bases at V and 7 bases at J; junction bases unmatched: 7. In the ViraFEST assay, antigen-specific CD4+ clonotypes were identified by expansion after peptide-pool stimulation. Culture proceeded for 10 days, and CD4+ T cells were then isolated. Subjects were given two BNT162b2 or mRNA-1273 vaccine doses. TCRdb's table, derived via immunoSEQ multiplex PCR, lists solely in-frame clones and lacks some. The sample shows about 33,000 clones, 82% of them seen only once. With respect to this clone: Its antigen remains unidentified.

The TCR sequence derives from a human donor who received a COVID-19 vaccine. Some clones in this sample may be carry-over from other donors' samples. Sequenced material: CD4+ T cells from PBMCs cultured with HCoV-NL63 spike peptides, taken after COVID-19 vaccination. The genes are TRBV18 and TRBJ1-1, with 7 bases fitting TRBD1. DNA of the CDR3: TGTGCCAGCAAATCCCGGGACAGTGAAGCTTTCTTT. The encoded protein is CASKSRDSEAFF.